Following are 5 T cell receptor beta chains from one sample sequenced in a study of T cell changes during pregnancy in multiple sclerosis. This table comes from immunoSEQ multiplex PCR, and its TCRdb copy is limited to in-frame clones, with some not included. The table has about 68,000 clones, about 91% seen once; the top ten hold approximately 1.4%. The specimen was peripheral blood, collected in the second trimester of pregnancy. The source of these receptors is a female donor in good health, enrolled as a control in a pregnancy study.

The chain recombines TRBV9 with TRBJ2-1; D is unresolved. V dropped 2 bases and J dropped 0 bases, with 9 bases sitting between them. Germline-derived CDR1 and CDR2 are SGDLS and YYNGEE. The CDR3 consists of 15 residues. The CDR3 region is CASSVTYSSYNEQFF. The CDR3 DNA is TGTGCCAGCAGCGTGACATATAGCTCCTACAATGAGCAGTTCTTC.

The chain links TRBV28 to TRBJ1-5; D not certain. Per germline, CDR1 MDHEN and CDR2 SYDVKM. V was pared by 7 bases and J by 6 bases, with 16 bases between. CDR3 length equals 14 residues. In nucleotides, the CDR3 is TGTGCCAGCAATAACTCTCCCTCCTTTCAGCCCCAGCATTTT. Protein: CASNNSPSFQPQHF.

The chain recombines TRBV15 with TRBJ1-5, with D unresolved. In germline, CDR1 is LNHNV, CDR2 YYDKDF (reference sequence). Trimming shortened V by 0 bases and J by 7 bases, and 13 bases separated the two germline ends. The CDR3 length is 15 residues. CDR3 residues: CATSRDQEGGQPQHF. CDR3 coding DNA: TGTGCCACCAGCAGAGATCAGGAAGGAGGCCAGCCCCAGCATTTT.

This chain uses TRBV4-1 with TRBJ2-1; 8 bases fit TRBD2. The CDR3 is 16 amino acids. Germline V lookup: CDR1 MGHRA, CDR2 YSYEKL. V was pared by 0 bases and J by 2 bases, with 3 bases of the junction left unmatched. The CDR3 DNA sequence: TGCGCCAGCAGCCAAGAAACTAGCGGCGCCTACAATGAGCAGTTCTTC. As protein: CASSQETSGAYNEQFF.

The chain couples TRBV4-1 to TRBJ1-1; D perhaps matches TRBD1 (5 bases). The CDR3 loop spans 17 amino acids. Germline values: CDR1 MGHRA, CDR2 YSYEKL. V lost 1 base and J lost 2, with 17 bases in between. The CDR3 sequence: CASSQVPPGGGNTEAFF. The DNA for the CDR3 is TGCGCCAGCAGCCAAGTCCCCCCGGGGGGGGGAAACACTGAAGCTTTCTTT.